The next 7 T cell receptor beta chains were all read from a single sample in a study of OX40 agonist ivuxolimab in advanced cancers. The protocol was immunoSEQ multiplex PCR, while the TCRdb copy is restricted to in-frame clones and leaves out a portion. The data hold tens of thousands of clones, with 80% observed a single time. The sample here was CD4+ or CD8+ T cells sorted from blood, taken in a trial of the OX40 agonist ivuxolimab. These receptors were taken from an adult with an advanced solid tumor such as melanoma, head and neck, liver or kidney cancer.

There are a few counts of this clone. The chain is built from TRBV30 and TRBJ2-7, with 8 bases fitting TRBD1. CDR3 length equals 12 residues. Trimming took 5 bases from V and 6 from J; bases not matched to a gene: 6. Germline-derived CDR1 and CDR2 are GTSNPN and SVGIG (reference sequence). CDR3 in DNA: TGTGCCTGGGACAGGGGTGGACGCGAGCAGTACTTC. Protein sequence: CAWDRGGREQYF.

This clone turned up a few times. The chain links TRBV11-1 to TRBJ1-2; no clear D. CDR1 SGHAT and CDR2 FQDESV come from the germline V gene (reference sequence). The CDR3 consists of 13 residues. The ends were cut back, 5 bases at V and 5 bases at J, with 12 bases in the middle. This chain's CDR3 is CASSLGRGYGYTF. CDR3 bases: TGTGCCAGCAGCCTCGGACGGGGATATGGCTACACCTTC.

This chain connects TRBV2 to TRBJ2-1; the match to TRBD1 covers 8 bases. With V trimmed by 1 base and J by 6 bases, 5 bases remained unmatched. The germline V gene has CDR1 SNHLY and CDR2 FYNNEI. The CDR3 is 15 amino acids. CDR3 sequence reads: CASSEGQGMFNEQFF. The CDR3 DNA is TGTGCCAGCAGTGAAGGACAGGGGATGTTCAATGAGCAGTTCTTC.

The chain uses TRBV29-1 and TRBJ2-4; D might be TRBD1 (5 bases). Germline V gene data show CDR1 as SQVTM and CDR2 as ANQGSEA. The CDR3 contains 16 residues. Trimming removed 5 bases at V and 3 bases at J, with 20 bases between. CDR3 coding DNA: TGCAGCGTTAATGACTTCGGAAGGGGTGGCAAAAACATTCAGTACTTC. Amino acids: CSVNDFGRGGKNIQYF.

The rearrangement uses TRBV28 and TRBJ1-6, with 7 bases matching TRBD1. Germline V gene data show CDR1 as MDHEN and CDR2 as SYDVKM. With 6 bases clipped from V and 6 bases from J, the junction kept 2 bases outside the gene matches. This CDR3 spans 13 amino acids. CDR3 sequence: CASSRDSNSPLHF. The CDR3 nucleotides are TGTGCCAGCAGCAGGGACAGTAATTCACCCCTCCACTTT.

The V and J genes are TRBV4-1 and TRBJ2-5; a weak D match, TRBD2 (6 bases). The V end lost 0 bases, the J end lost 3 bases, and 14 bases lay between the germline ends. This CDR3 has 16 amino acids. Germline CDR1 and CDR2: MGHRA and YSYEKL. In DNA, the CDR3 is TGCGCCAGCAGCCAAGATATGCGGGAAGGCAAAGAGACCCAGTACTTC. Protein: CASSQDMREGKETQYF.

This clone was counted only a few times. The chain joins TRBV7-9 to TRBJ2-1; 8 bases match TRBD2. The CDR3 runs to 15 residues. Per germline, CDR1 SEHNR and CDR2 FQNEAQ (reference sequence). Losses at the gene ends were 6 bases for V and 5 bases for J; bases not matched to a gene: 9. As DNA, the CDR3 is TGTGCCAGCAGTCATCGAGCGGGAGTCGACAATGAGCAGTTCTTC. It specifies CASSHRAGVDNEQFF.